Described below is a single TCR beta chain sequence and its context. Original handling: Amplification of reference gene primers provided the estimated nucleated cell counts. TCRdb's copy holds only in-frame clones and misses some; the assay was immunoSEQ multiplex PCR. V, J and clone size are taken as reported in that table, and D and trimming were inferred from the DNA itself. The sample consists of hundreds of thousands of clones, roughly 89% of them appearing once. This specimen comes from a study of blood T cell repertoires in COVID-19. At the level of the study: Samples of COVID-19 (acute and convalescent) were obtained from the United States, Italy and Spain. Sources were T cells, B-cell-depleted T cells, or PBMCs; the material itself was cDNA or gDNA.

A Seattle source enrolled patients during active infection and followed them longitudinally. Sequencing input: peripheral blood. This clonotype was obtained from a man younger than 30 with COVID-19, enrolled during active disease.

The CDR3 region is CASSLGGDVQYF. In DNA form, the CDR3 reads TGCGCCAGCAGCTTAGGCGGGGACGTGCAGTACTTC. The chain joins TRBV5-1 to TRBJ2-7; D may be TRBD2 (6 bases). This CDR3 region has 12 residues. From germline, CDR1 is SGHRS and CDR2 YFSETQ. V was trimmed by 2 bases and J by 9 bases, leaving 12 bases between them.